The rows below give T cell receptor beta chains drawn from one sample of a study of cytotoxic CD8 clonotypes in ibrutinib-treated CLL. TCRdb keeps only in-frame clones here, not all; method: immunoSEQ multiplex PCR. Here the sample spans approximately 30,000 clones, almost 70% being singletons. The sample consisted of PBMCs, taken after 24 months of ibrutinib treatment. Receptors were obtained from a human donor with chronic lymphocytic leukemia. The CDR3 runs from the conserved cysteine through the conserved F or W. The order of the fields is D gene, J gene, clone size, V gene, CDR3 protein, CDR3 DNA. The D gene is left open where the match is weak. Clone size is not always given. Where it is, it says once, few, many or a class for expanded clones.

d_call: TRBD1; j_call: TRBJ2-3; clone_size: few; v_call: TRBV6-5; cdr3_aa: CASNRDRVNTDTQYF; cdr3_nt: TGTGCCAGCAACCGGGACAGGGTGAACACAGATACGCAGTATTTT
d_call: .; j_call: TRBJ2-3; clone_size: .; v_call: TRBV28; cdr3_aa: CASSTGISTDTQYF; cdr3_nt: TGTGCCAGCAGCACAGGGATTAGCACAGATACGCAGTATTTT
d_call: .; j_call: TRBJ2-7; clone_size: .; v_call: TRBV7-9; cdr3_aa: CASSSRGIYEQYF; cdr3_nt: TGTGCCAGCAGCTCCAGGGGAATCTACGAGCAGTACTTC
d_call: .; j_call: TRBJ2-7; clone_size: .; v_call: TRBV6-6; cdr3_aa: CASRRTLSYEQYF; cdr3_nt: TGTGCCAGCAGACGGACCCTCTCCTACGAGCAGTACTTC
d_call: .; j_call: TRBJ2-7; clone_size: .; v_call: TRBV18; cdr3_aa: CASSTVLGGTEQYF; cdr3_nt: TGTGCCAGCTCAACGGTTTTAGGCGGAACAGAGCAGTACTTC
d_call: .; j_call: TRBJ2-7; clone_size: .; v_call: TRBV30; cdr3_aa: CAWQKQGLYEQYF; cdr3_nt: TGTGCCTGGCAGAAACAGGGTCTCTACGAGCAGTACTTC
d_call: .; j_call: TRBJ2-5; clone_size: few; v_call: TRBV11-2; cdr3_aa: CASSQPFSSRALKETQYF; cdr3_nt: TGTGCCAGCAGTCAACCCTTCAGCTCCAGGGCCCTCAAGGAGACCCAGTACTTC
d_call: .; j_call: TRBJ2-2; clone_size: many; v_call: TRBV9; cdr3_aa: CASSAPLGSGELFF; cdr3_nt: TGTGCCAGCAGCGCCCCCCTAGGTTCCGGGGAGCTGTTTTTT
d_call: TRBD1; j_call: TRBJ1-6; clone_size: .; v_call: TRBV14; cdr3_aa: CASSQGQGVNSPLHF; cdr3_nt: TGTGCCAGCAGCCAAGGACAGGGGGTAAATTCACCCCTCCACTTT
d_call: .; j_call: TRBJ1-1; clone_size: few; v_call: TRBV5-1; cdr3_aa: CASSLEGTNTEAFF; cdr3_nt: TGCGCCAGCAGCTTGGAAGGCACGAACACTGAAGCTTTCTTT
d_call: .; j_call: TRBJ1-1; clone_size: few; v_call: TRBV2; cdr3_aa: CASSVAGMNTEAFF; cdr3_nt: TGTGCCAGCAGTGTAGCAGGGATGAACACTGAAGCTTTCTTT
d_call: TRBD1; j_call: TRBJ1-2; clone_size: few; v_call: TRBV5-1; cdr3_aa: CASSSVTGGNLIGYTF; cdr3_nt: TGCGCCAGCAGCTCGGTGACAGGGGGCAATCTAATTGGCTACACCTTC
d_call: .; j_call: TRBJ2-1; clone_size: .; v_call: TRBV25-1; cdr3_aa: CASSDWYGGRNEQFF; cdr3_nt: TGTGCCAGCAGTGACTGGTATGGTGGGCGCAATGAGCAGTTCTTC
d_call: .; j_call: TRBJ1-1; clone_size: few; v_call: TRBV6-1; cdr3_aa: CASSESVGNTEAFF; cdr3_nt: TGTGCCAGCAGTGAATCCGTGGGGAACACTGAAGCTTTCTTT
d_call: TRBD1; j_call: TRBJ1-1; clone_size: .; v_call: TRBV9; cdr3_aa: CASSVVLAGTGSTEAFF; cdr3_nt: TGTGCCAGCAGCGTAGTTCTGGCGGGGACAGGGAGCACTGAAGCTTTCTTT
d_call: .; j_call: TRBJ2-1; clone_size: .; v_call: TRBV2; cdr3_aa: CASNTGNNEQFF; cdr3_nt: TGTGCCAGTAATACAGGGAACAATGAGCAGTTCTTC
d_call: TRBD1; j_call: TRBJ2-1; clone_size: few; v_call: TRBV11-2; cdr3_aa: CASSAPGTGQGEQFF; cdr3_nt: TGTGCCAGCAGCGCACCCGGGACAGGGCAGGGTGAGCAGTTCTTC
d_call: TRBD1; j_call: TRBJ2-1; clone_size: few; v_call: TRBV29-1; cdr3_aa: CSATGTGNEQFF; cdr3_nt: TGCAGCGCTACAGGGACAGGGAATGAGCAGTTCTTC
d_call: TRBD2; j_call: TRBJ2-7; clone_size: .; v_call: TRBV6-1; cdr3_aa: CASSESYPSGGRRFSYEQYF; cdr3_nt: TGTGCCAGCAGTGAAAGTTATCCTAGCGGGGGGCGACGGTTTTCCTACGAGCAGTACTTC
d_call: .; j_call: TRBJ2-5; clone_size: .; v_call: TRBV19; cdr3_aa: CASSKASGGQETQYF; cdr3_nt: TGTGCCAGTAGTAAGGCGTCAGGGGGGCAAGAGACCCAGTACTTC
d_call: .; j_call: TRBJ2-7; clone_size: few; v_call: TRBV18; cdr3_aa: CASSPAPKTRGASYEQYF; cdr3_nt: TGTGCCAGCTCACCGGCGCCGAAGACCCGGGGGGCCTCCTACGAGCAGTACTTC
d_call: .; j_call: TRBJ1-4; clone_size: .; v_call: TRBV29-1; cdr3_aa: CSVVGGTNEKLFF; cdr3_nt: TGCAGCGTTGTGGGCGGCACTAATGAAAAACTGTTTTTT
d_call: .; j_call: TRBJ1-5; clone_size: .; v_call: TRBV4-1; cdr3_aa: CASSQDAGNQPQHF; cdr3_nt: TGCGCCAGCAGCCAAGATGCGGGGAATCAGCCCCAGCATTTT
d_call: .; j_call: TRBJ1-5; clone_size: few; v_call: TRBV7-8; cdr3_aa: CASSLGPGGNQPQHF; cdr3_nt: TGTGCCAGCAGCTTAGGGCCCGGAGGCAATCAGCCCCAGCATTTT
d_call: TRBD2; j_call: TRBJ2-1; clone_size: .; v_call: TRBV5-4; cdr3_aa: CASSASGGAVNEQFF; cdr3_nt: TGTGCCAGCAGCGCTAGCGGGGGGGCCGTGAATGAGCAGTTCTTC
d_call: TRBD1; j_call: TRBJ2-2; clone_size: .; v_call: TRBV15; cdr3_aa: CATSRGTGAYRGGELFF; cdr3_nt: TGTGCCACCAGCAGAGGGACAGGGGCCTACCGAGGCGGGGAGCTGTTTTTT